A single sample is the source of the 10 T cell receptor beta chains below, sequenced in a study of T cells in Graves' hyperthyroidism and ophthalmopathy (dated by TCRdb to about 2019). Library prep was done by multiplex PCR. The sequencer was an Illumina HiSeq 2000. Amplification of TCR beta CDR3 regions was carried out from RNA transcripts. For the first round of RT-PCR on the TCR CDR3, the HTBI primer set was used together with the Qiagen OneStep RT-PCR kit. Through fastp at Q25 and MiXCR, TCRdb rebuilt clones from the public reads, retaining in-frame beta chains. Every distinct CDR3 protein forms one entry, paired with its most common genes and DNA. The sample table contains some 50,000 distinct CDR3 sequences; only one count was recorded for 54% of them. 34% of the sample belongs to the ten largest clones. The material sequenced was peripheral blood or thyroid tissue (not recorded which). These receptors originate from a man aged 18-30 years with Graves' hyperthyroidism.

This clonotype was seen ten or more times. V gene TRBV6-1 combines with J gene TRBJ2-7, with D hard to call. Trimming took 8 bases from V and 6 from J, leaving 11 bases between them. The CDR3 is made up of 11 amino acids. Germline CDR1 is MNHNS and CDR2 is SASEGT. Written as DNA, the CDR3 is TGTGCCAGCGCTTGGCAGAGCGAGCAGTACTTC. Protein: CASAWQSEQYF.

This clonotype has a handful of counts. J is TRBJ2-7 and V is TRBV5-1; D not resolved. The germline CDR1 and CDR2 sequences are SGHRS and YFSETQ. The CDR3 is 13 amino acids. The V and J ends lost 0 bases and 2 bases respectively, with 6 bases between them. CDR3 DNA sequence: TGCGCCAGCAGCTTGGGACGGACCTACGAGCAGTACTTC. It encodes CASSLGRTYEQYF.

This chain links TRBV29-1 with TRBJ1-3; weak D call: TRBD1 (5 bases). Germline V gene lookup returns CDR1 SQVTM and CDR2 ANQGSEA. Trimming removed 5 bases at V and 4 bases at J, with 15 bases between. This CDR3 comprises 14 residues. CDR3 nucleotides: TGCAGCGTTAGCTCCGGGGCCGCGGGAAACACCATATATTTT. Encoded protein: CSVSSGAAGNTIYF.

The rearrangement joins TRBV5-1 to TRBJ2-5, with D possibly matching TRBD2 (6 bases). Trimming stripped 6 bases from V and 10 bases from J, with 19 bases between. CDR1 SGHRS and CDR2 YFSETQ come from the germline V gene. CDR3 length: 13 residues. CDR3 residues: CASNQARGLGQYF. In nucleotides, the CDR3 is TGCGCCAGCAACCAAGCGCGGGGATTGGGCCAGTACTTC.

The chain employs TRBV29-1 and TRBJ2-5; no clear D. The CDR3 consists of 11 residues. V was trimmed by 3 bases and J by 5 bases, leaving 7 bases between them. From germline, CDR1 is SQVTM and CDR2 ANQGSEA. The chain's CDR3 is CSVDLVETQYF. The CDR3, as DNA: TGCAGCGTTGATCTAGTGGAGACCCAGTACTTC.

The genes are TRBV6-5 and TRBJ1-1, with a possible D match to TRBD1 (5 bases). Looked up from germline, CDR1 is MNHEY and CDR2 is SVGAGI. V dropped 3 bases and J dropped 8 bases, with 13 bases sitting between them. CDR3 length equals 13 residues. The CDR3 is CASSYQGADEAFF. The CDR3 DNA follows: TGTGCCAGCAGTTATCAGGGAGCGGACGAAGCTTTCTTT.

This clonotype was found a few times. The CDR3: CASSLTGTANSPLHF. CDR3 coding DNA: TGTGCCAGCAGTCTGACCGGGACAGCTAATTCACCCCTCCACTTT. The gene calls are TRBV7-2 and TRBJ1-6; 7 bases line up with TRBD1. Germline CDR1 SGHTA, CDR2 FQGNSA. Losses at the gene ends were 6 bases for V and 6 bases for J; bases not matched to a gene: 8. This CDR3 is 15 amino acids long.

This rearrangement joins TRBV10-3 to TRBJ1-1; the match to TRBD1 covers 9 bases. Germline V gene data show CDR1 as ENHRY and CDR2 as SYGVKD. This CDR3 is built from 15 residues. J lost 3 bases, V lost 4 bases, and 6 bases had no gene match. The CDR3 nucleotides read TGTGCCATCAGTGTCGGGACAGGGCTCGACACTGAAGCTTTCTTT. Translation gives CAISVGTGLDTEAFF.

The CDR3 sequence is CASKGQGPSYGYTF. The CDR3 bases are TGTGCCAGCAAGGGACAGGGGCCGAGCTATGGCTACACCTTC. This sequence joins TRBV2 and TRBJ1-2; 10 positions agree with TRBD1. This CDR3 comprises 14 residues. V shed 7 bases and J 4 bases; nucleotides not matched to a gene: 6. Germline CDR1 reads SNHLY; CDR2 reads FYNNEI.

This clonotype was seen more than once but under ten times. A read error may be the cause here, since a much bigger clone is one base away. The chain combines TRBV12-3 or TRBV12-4 with TRBJ2-5, with 10 bases lining up with TRBD1. The CDR3 extends over 17 amino acids. The CDR3 protein is CASSLAGQGVFGETQHF. The CDR3 DNA sequence: TGTGCCAGCAGTTTAGCCGGACAGGGGGTTTTCGGAGAGACCCAGCACTTC.